This T cell receptor (beta chain) emerged from a study of T-cell reconstitution after alpha-beta-depleted transplantation in children. Study-wide findings and caveats: Newly generated T cells supplied most T-cell counts and diversity one year post-transplant. Reported findings indicate that, about two months after transplant, alpha-beta T cells came from several hundred expanded clones, which were derived from non-depleted graft cells. Elevated TCRbeta diversity at day 60 was traced, in some patients, to surviving recipient T cells and thymic progenitors.

For this clonotype: No antigen is known for it.

CDR3 size: 18 residues. Germline V lookup: CDR1 MNHEY, CDR2 SVGAGI. The ends lost 5 bases at V and 4 bases at J; junction bases unmatched: 9. For TCRbeta, the library was prepared with unique molecular identifiers. A single record per CDR3 protein comes from TCRdb applying MiXCR to the PCR reads. The sample has roughly 49,000 distinct CDR3 sequences; around 9.2% are singletons. V and J are TRBV6-5 and TRBJ2-2; 14 bases map to TRBD2. The TCR originated in a male patient between 2 and 10 years old who had a stem cell transplant for chronic granulomatous disease, so the T cells may come from the graft donor. Sequenced material: PBMCs, mostly from graft donor cells, taken 60 days after TCRalphabeta/CD19-depleted stem cell transplant. The CDR3 spells CASSRRLAGGRGTGELFF. The CDR3 coding sequence is TGTGCCAGCAGTCGTAGACTAGCGGGAGGGCGGGGCACCGGGGAGCTGTTTTTT.